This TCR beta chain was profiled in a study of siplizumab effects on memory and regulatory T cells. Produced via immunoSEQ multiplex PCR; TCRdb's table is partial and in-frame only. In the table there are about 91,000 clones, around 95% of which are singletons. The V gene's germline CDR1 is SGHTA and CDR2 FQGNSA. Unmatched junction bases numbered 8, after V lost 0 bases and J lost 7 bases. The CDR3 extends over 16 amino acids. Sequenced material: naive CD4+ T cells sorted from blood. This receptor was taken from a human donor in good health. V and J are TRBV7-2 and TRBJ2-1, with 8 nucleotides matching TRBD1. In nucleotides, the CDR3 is TGTGCCAGCAGCTTAGCCGGGGGATACAGGGGGAATGAGCAGTTCTTC. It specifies CASSLAGGYRGNEQFF.